Listed below are T cell receptor beta chains from one sample, sequenced in a study of blood T cells in healthy people across ages. TCRdb used MiXCR to reprocess the 5' RACE reads, holding one entry per CDR3 protein. The table lists about 640,000 distinct CDR3 sequences, roughly three fifths of them singletons. Sequencing was performed on blood. The receptor source for this set is a man in his 60s in good health. The CDR3 runs from the conserved cysteine through the conserved F or W. Each record gives: CDR3 protein, J gene, V gene.

cdr3_aa: CASSSQRGSGANVLTF
j_call: TRBJ2-6
v_call: TRBV13

cdr3_aa: CASSPNVGSSYNEQFF
j_call: TRBJ2-1
v_call: TRBV5-1

cdr3_aa: CASSSSQQGGNQPQHF
j_call: TRBJ1-5
v_call: TRBV7-2

cdr3_aa: CASRPGFGGDNEQFF
j_call: TRBJ2-1
v_call: TRBV6-6

cdr3_aa: CASSGTSGDTDTQYF
j_call: TRBJ2-3
v_call: TRBV10-1

cdr3_aa: CSAEGTSGTTDTQYF
j_call: TRBJ2-3
v_call: TRBV20-1

cdr3_aa: CSVEGRTPLNEQFF
j_call: TRBJ2-1
v_call: TRBV29-1

cdr3_aa: CASSSDREQYF
j_call: TRBJ2-4
v_call: TRBV7-9

cdr3_aa: CASSWTYDTAPNEQYF
j_call: TRBJ2-7
v_call: TRBV5-8

cdr3_aa: CSVSGGSGANVLTF
j_call: TRBJ2-6
v_call: TRBV29-1

cdr3_aa: CASSFQGHEQYF
j_call: TRBJ2-7
v_call: TRBV7-9

cdr3_aa: CASSYRGFTDTQYF
j_call: TRBJ2-3
v_call: TRBV6-2/TRBV6-3

cdr3_aa: CSVSRTGGETQYF
j_call: TRBJ2-5
v_call: TRBV29-1

cdr3_aa: CASGGDRVGYTF
j_call: TRBJ1-2
v_call: TRBV12-3/TRBV12-4

cdr3_aa: CASRDQVNEQFF
j_call: TRBJ2-1
v_call: TRBV28

cdr3_aa: CASRQLAGGASSTDTQYF
j_call: TRBJ2-3
v_call: TRBV12-3/TRBV12-4

cdr3_aa: CSAIDLRGLTGWDTEAFF
j_call: TRBJ1-1
v_call: TRBV20-1

cdr3_aa: CASSYSLAGGPPYNEQFF
j_call: TRBJ2-1
v_call: TRBV6-5

cdr3_aa: CASSSPGGPETQYF
j_call: TRBJ2-5
v_call: TRBV12-3/TRBV12-4

cdr3_aa: CASRDGGTPMNAEAFF
j_call: TRBJ1-1
v_call: TRBV6-1

cdr3_aa: CASSYGQNTDTQYF
j_call: TRBJ2-3
v_call: TRBV6-6

cdr3_aa: CASSTDRSEQFF
j_call: TRBJ2-1
v_call: TRBV5-1

cdr3_aa: CASSPQSSYNSPLHF
j_call: TRBJ1-6
v_call: TRBV25-1

cdr3_aa: CASSMDRENEKLFF
j_call: TRBJ1-4
v_call: TRBV2

cdr3_aa: CASSLPPQETQYF
j_call: TRBJ2-5
v_call: TRBV5-5

cdr3_aa: CASSERGSGYTF
j_call: TRBJ1-2
v_call: TRBV6-1

cdr3_aa: CASSLESTRGGYGYTF
j_call: TRBJ1-2
v_call: TRBV5-1

cdr3_aa: CASSERRGPNYEQYF
j_call: TRBJ2-7
v_call: TRBV21-1

cdr3_aa: CASTAAGTSDEQFF
j_call: TRBJ2-1
v_call: TRBV7-9

cdr3_aa: CASRSTGQSDEQYF
j_call: .
v_call: TRBV6-1

cdr3_aa: CASGVSYNSPLHF
j_call: TRBJ1-6
v_call: TRBV21-1

cdr3_aa: CASSAPGTVNTEAFF
j_call: TRBJ1-1
v_call: TRBV9

cdr3_aa: CASTGTSGEETQYF
j_call: TRBJ2-5
v_call: TRBV6-6

cdr3_aa: CSARDRRGLNTEAFF
j_call: TRBJ1-1
v_call: TRBV20-1

cdr3_aa: CSAPRWTSGGNEQFF
j_call: TRBJ2-1
v_call: TRBV20-1

cdr3_aa: CASKGQSLNTEAFF
j_call: TRBJ1-1
v_call: TRBV2

cdr3_aa: CSVLTSGGARNEQFF
j_call: TRBJ2-1
v_call: TRBV20-1

cdr3_aa: CASSLYGVGGNTEAFF
j_call: TRBJ1-1
v_call: TRBV6-2/TRBV6-3

cdr3_aa: CASSVMGRNIQYF
j_call: TRBJ2-4
v_call: TRBV28

cdr3_aa: CAISESGRGLYGYTF
j_call: TRBJ1-2
v_call: TRBV10-3

cdr3_aa: CAIGTGGEQPQHF
j_call: TRBJ1-5
v_call: TRBV10-3

cdr3_aa: CASTQGGSTEAFF
j_call: TRBJ1-1
v_call: TRBV2

cdr3_aa: CASSPSGLPSAQYF
j_call: TRBJ2-5
v_call: TRBV3-1

cdr3_aa: CASSPGIGETQYF
j_call: TRBJ2-5
v_call: TRBV4-1

cdr3_aa: CASSFPSGRTDTQYF
j_call: TRBJ2-3
v_call: TRBV12-3/TRBV12-4

cdr3_aa: CASSGRGGEQYF
j_call: TRBJ2-7
v_call: TRBV7-9

cdr3_aa: CASSSRARVQETQYF
j_call: TRBJ2-5
v_call: TRBV28